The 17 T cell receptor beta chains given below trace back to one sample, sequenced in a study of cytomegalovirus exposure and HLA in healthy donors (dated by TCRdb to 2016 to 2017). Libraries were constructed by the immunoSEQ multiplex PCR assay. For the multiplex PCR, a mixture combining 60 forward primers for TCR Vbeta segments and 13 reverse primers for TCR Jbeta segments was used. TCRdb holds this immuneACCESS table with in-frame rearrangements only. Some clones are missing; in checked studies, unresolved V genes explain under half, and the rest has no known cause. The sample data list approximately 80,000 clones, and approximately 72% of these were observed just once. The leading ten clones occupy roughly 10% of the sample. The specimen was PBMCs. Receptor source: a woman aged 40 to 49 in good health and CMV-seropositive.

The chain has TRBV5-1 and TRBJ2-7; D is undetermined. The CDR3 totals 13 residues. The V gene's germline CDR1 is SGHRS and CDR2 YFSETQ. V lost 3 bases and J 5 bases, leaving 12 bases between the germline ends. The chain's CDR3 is CASSYDNVNEQYF. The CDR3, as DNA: TGCGCCAGCAGCTACGACAATGTGAACGAGCAGTACTTC. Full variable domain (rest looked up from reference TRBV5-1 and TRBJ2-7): KAGVTQTPRYLIKTRGQQVTLSCSPISGHRSVSWYQQTPGQGLQFLFEYFSETQRNKGNFPGRFSGRQFSNSRSEMNVSTLELGDSALYLCASSYDNVNEQYFGPGTRLTVT.

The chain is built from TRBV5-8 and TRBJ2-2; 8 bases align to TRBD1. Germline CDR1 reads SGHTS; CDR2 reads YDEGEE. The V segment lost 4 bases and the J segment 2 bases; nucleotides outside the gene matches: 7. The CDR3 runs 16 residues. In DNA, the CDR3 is TGTGCCAGCAGCCTTGGGACAGGTGGAAACACCGGGGAGCTGTTTTTT. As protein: CASSLGTGGNTGELFF.

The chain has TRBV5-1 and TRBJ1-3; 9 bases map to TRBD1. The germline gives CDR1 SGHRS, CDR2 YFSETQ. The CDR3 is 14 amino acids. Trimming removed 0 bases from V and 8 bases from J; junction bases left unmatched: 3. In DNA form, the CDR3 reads TGCGCCAGCAGCTTGGGGGGACAGGGAGACACCATATATTTT. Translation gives CASSLGGQGDTIYF.

The DNA of the CDR3 is TGTGCCAGCAGAAGGACAGGGGGCTTCCACGAGCAGTACTTC. Its translation is CASRRTGGFHEQYF. This chain links TRBV27 with TRBJ2-7; 11 bases map to TRBD1. This CDR3 is built from 14 residues. From germline, CDR1 is MNHEY and CDR2 SMNVEV (reference sequence). V was clipped by 6 bases and J by 5 bases; unmatched bases: 6.

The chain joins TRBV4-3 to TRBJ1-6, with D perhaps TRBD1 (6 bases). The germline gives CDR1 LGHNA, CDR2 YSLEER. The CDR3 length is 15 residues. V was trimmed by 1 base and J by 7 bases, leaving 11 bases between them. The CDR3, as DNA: TGCGCCAGCAGCCAAGTGTCGGGACAAAATTCACCCCTCCACTTT. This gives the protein CASSQVSGQNSPLHF.

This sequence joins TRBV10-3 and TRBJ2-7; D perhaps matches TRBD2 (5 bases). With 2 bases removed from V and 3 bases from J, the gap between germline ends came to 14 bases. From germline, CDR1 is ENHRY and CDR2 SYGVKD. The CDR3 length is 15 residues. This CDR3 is CAISEPGMALYEQYF. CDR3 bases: TGTGCCATCAGTGAGCCCGGGATGGCCCTCTACGAGCAGTACTTC.

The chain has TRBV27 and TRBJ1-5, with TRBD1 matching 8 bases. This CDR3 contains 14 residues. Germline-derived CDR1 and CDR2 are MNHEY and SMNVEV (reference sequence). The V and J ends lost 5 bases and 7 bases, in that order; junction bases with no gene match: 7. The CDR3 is CASSLTGGGQPQHF. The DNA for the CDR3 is TGTGCCAGCAGTCTCACAGGGGGAGGCCAGCCCCAGCATTTT.

CDR3 coding DNA: TGCGCCAGCAGCTCCGGACAGAGTAACACTGAAGCTTTCTTT. It encodes CASSSGQSNTEAFF. The V and J genes are TRBV5-1 and TRBJ1-1; weak D call: TRBD1 (6 bases). The CDR3 is made up of 14 amino acids. Between the trimmed V and J ends, which lost 3 bases and 2 bases, there was a span of 11 bases. Germline CDR1 reads SGHRS; CDR2 reads YFSETQ.

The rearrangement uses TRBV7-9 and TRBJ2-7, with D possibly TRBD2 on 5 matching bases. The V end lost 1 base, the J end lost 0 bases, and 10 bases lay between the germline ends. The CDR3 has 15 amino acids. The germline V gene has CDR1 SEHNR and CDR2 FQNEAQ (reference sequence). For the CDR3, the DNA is TGTGCCAGCAGCTTAGGCCCAGGAGGCTCCTACGAGCAGTACTTC. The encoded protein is CASSLGPGGSYEQYF.

CDR3 bases: TGTGCCAGCAGCTTGGGGGGACAGGACTACGAGCAGTACTTC. Its translation: CASSLGGQDYEQYF. The chain carries TRBV5-4 and TRBJ2-7, with TRBD1 matching over 8 bases. The germline gives CDR1 SGHNT, CDR2 YYREEE (reference sequence). The V and J ends lost 0 bases and 3 bases, in that order; junction bases with no gene match: 2. The CDR3 length is 14 residues.

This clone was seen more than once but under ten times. CDR3 coding DNA: TGTGCCACCAGCAGGGGGACAGTGGGCAATGAGCAGTTCTTC. It is translated as CATSRGTVGNEQFF. The gene calls are TRBV15 and TRBJ2-1; 7 bases map to TRBD1. CDR3 length: 14 amino acids. With 3 bases clipped from V and 6 bases from J, the junction kept 5 bases outside the gene matches. Germline CDR1 reads LNHNV; CDR2 reads YYDKDF (reference sequence).

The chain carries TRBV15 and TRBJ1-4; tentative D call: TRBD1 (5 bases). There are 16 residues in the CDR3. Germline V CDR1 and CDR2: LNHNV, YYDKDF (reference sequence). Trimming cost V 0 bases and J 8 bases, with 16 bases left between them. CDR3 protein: CATSRDRGGSREKLFF. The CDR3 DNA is TGTGCCACCAGCAGAGACCGGGGGGGATCTAGGGAAAAACTGTTTTTT.

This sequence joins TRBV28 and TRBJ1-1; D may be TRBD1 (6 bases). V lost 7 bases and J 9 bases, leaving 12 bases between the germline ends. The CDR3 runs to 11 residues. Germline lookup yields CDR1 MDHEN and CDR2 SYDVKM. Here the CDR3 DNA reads TGTGCCAGCAATGTTCAGGGGAAAGCTTTCTTT. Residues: CASNVQGKAFF.

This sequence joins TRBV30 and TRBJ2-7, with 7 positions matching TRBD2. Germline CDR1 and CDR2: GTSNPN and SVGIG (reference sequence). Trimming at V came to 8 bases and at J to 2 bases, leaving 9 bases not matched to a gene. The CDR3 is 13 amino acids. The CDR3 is CAGTGGNTYEQYF. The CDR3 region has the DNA TGTGCCGGCACCGGGGGGAATACCTACGAGCAGTACTTC. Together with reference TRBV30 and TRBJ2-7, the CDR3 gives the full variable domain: SQTIHQWPATLVQPVGSPLSLECTVEGTSNPNLYWYRQAAGRGLQLLFYSVGIGQISSEVPQNLSASRPQDRQFILSSKKLLLSDSGFYLCAGTGGNTYEQYFGPGTRLTVT.

CDR3: CASSRDRGADHEKLFF. The CDR3 DNA is TGTGCCAGCAGCCGGGACAGGGGCGCAGATCATGAAAAACTGTTTTTT. V gene TRBV7-9 combines with J gene TRBJ1-4, with 10 bases aligning to TRBD1. The V and J ends lost 5 bases and 6 bases, in that order; junction bases with no gene match: 9. CDR1 is SEHNR, CDR2 FQNEAQ, per germline (reference sequence). The CDR3 totals 16 residues.

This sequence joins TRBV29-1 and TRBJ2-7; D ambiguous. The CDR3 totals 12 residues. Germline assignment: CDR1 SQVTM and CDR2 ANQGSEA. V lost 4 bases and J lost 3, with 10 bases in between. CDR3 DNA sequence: TGCAGCGTTGGGGCAGGATTCTACGAGCAGTACTTC. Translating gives CSVGAGFYEQYF.

CDR3 sequence: CASSYTGGGQGQPQHF. The CDR3 DNA reads as TGTGCCAGCAGTTACACAGGGGGCGGCCAGGGACAGCCCCAGCATTTT. The chain employs TRBV27 and TRBJ1-5; 9 nucleotides agree with TRBD1. CDR1 and CDR2 from the germline V gene are MNHEY and SMNVEV (reference sequence). The trim removed 4 bases at V and 7 bases at J, leaving 11 bases unmatched. The CDR3 consists of 16 residues.